The rows below give T cell receptor beta chains drawn from one sample of a study of T cell responses to AZD1222 COVID-19 vaccine. Sequencing used immunoSEQ multiplex PCR; TCRdb keeps in-frame clones, though not all of them. The data hold 130,000 to 150,000 clones, with around 93% observed a single time. The source was peripheral blood, collected on day 0 of AZD1222 vaccination. Source of these receptors: an adult in good health. Each CDR3 is given with its conserved first and last residue. A D gene is named only where the DNA matches it firmly. Not all rows give a size; the values are once, few, many and, for expanded clones, a class.

D: TRBD2
V: TRBV7-9
J: TRBJ2-3
size: once
CDR3: CASRRGWGDLAGEADTQYF
DNA: TGTGCCAGCAGACGGGGATGGGGGGATCTAGCGGGAGAGGCAGATACGCAGTATTTT

D: .
V: TRBV2
J: TRBJ1-5
size: .
CDR3: CASGQGSNQPQHF
DNA: TGTGCCAGCGGTCAGGGGTCCAATCAGCCCCAGCATTTT

D: .
V: TRBV5-5
J: TRBJ1-5
size: .
CDR3: CASSPDINNQPQHF
DNA: TGTGCCAGCAGCCCTGACATCAACAATCAGCCCCAGCATTTT

D: TRBD1
V: TRBV6-5
J: TRBJ1-2
size: .
CDR3: CASKRDGQGADGYTF
DNA: TGTGCCAGCAAAAGAGATGGGCAGGGGGCTGACGGCTACACCTTC

D: .
V: TRBV4-1
J: TRBJ2-7
size: .
CDR3: CASSRVIEPGPHF
DNA: TGCGCCAGCAGCCGAGTTATAGAACCGGGACCACACTTC

D: TRBD2
V: TRBV6-5
J: TRBJ2-1
size: .
CDR3: CASSYSKRDEQFF
DNA: TGTGCCAGCAGTTACTCGAAGCGGGACGAGCAGTTCTTC

D: .
V: TRBV9
J: TRBJ2-7
size: .
CDR3: CASSVEPVSYEQYF
DNA: TGTGCCAGCAGCGTAGAGCCGGTATCCTACGAGCAGTACTTC

D: .
V: TRBV3-1/TRBV3-2
J: TRBJ2-2
size: .
CDR3: CASSQVSRGGELFF
DNA: TGTGCCAGCAGCCAAGTCTCGCGGGGCGGGGAGCTGTTTTTT

D: TRBD2
V: TRBV29-1
J: TRBJ2-1
size: .
CDR3: CSVEGTSGRVDEQFF
DNA: TGCAGCGTTGAAGGGACTAGCGGGAGGGTGGATGAGCAGTTCTTC

D: TRBD1
V: TRBV9
J: TRBJ1-2
size: .
CDR3: CASSVSRTGVRGYTF
DNA: TGTGCCAGCAGCGTATCCCGGACAGGGGTTCGTGGCTACACCTTC

D: .
V: TRBV7-3
J: TRBJ1-1
size: .
CDR3: CASSSGQHTEAFF
DNA: TGTGCCAGCAGCTCCGGACAGCACACTGAAGCTTTCTTT

D: TRBD1
V: TRBV19
J: TRBJ1-1
size: .
CDR3: CASSVQGESTEAFF
DNA: TGTGCCAGTAGTGTCCAGGGGGAGAGCACTGAAGCTTTCTTT

D: .
V: TRBV18
J: TRBJ2-3
size: once
CDR3: CASSPSLTDTQYF
DNA: TGTGCCAGCTCACCAAGTTTGACAGATACGCAGTATTTT

D: TRBD2
V: TRBV5-4
J: TRBJ2-6
size: .
CDR3: CASSLGHGTTGANVLTF
DNA: TGTGCCAGCAGCTTGGGTCATGGGACTACTGGGGCCAACGTCCTGACTTTC

D: .
V: TRBV2
J: TRBJ1-4
size: .
CDR3: CASTNSGMTGEKLFF
DNA: TGTGCCAGCACTAATTCCGGGATGACGGGTGAAAAACTGTTTTTT

D: TRBD2
V: TRBV15
J: TRBJ2-1
size: .
CDR3: CATSRDRRGGLDEQFF
DNA: TGTGCCACCAGCAGAGATAGACGGGGGGGCTTGGATGAGCAGTTCTTC

D: TRBD1
V: TRBV11-2
J: TRBJ2-1
size: .
CDR3: CASSPLGRGPRNEQFF
DNA: TGTGCCAGCAGCCCTTTAGGCAGGGGGCCCAGGAATGAGCAGTTCTTC

D: .
V: TRBV12-3/TRBV12-4
J: TRBJ1-2
size: .
CDR3: CASSVGPNYGYTF
DNA: TGTGCCAGCAGTGTCGGACCAAACTATGGCTACACCTTC

D: .
V: TRBV6-1
J: TRBJ2-7
size: once
CDR3: CASADNPGVGEQYF
DNA: TGTGCCAGCGCCGATAACCCAGGGGTGGGCGAGCAGTACTTC

D: .
V: TRBV19
J: TRBJ2-1
size: .
CDR3: CASSSYNEQFF
DNA: TGTGCCAGTAGTAGCTATAATGAGCAGTTCTTC

D: .
V: TRBV7-9
J: TRBJ2-5
size: .
CDR3: CASSSFQETQYF
DNA: TGTGCCAGCAGCTCGTTCCAAGAGACCCAGTACTTC

D: .
V: TRBV6-5
J: TRBJ2-2
size: .
CDR3: CASSPRSGELFF
DNA: TGTGCCAGCAGCCCCAGGTCCGGGGAGCTGTTTTTT

D: TRBD1
V: TRBV7-9
J: TRBJ1-4
size: .
CDR3: CASSLGAGGDEKLFF
DNA: TGTGCCAGCAGCTTAGGGGCAGGGGGAGATGAAAAACTGTTTTTT

D: .
V: TRBV25-1
J: TRBJ1-2
size: .
CDR3: CASSEGVDYGYTF
DNA: TGTGCCAGCAGTGAGGGAGTGGACTATGGCTACACCTTC

D: .
V: TRBV19
J: TRBJ1-5
size: once
CDR3: CASSYSYSNQPQHF
DNA: TGTGCCAGTAGCTATTCTTATAGCAATCAGCCCCAGCATTTT